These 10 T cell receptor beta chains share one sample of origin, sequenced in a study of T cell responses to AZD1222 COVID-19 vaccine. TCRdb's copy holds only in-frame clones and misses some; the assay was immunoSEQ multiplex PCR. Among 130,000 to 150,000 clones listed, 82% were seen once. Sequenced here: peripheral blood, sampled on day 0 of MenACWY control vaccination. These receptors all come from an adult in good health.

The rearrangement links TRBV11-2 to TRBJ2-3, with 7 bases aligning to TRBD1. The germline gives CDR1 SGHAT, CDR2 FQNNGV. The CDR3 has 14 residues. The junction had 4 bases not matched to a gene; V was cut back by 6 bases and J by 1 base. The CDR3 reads CASRIGTGTDTQYF. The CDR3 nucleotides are TGTGCCAGCAGGATAGGGACAGGCACAGATACGCAGTATTTT.

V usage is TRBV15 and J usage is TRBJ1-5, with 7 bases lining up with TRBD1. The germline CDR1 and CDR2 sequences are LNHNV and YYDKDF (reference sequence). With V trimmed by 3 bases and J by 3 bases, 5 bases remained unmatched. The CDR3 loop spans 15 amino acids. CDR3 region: CATSSEDRDNQPQHF. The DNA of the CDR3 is TGTGCCACCAGCAGCGAAGACAGGGACAATCAGCCCCAGCATTTT. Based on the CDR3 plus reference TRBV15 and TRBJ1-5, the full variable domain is DAMVIQNPRYQVTQFGKPVTLSCSQTLNHNVMYWYQQKSSQAPKLLFHYYDKDFNNEADTPDNFQSRRPNTSFCFLDIRSPGLGDTAMYLCATSSEDRDNQPQHFGDGTRLSIL.

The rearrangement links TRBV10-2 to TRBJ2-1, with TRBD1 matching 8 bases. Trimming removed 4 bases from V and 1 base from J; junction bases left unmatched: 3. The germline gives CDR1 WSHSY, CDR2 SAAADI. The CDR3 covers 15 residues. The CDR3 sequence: CASSGTGWSYNEQFF. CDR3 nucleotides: TGCGCCAGCAGTGGGACAGGGTGGTCCTACAATGAGCAGTTCTTC.

The DNA of the CDR3 is TGTGCCACCAGCAGAGATGACCCCGGGCGGATCGCTAACTATGGCTACACCTTC. This sequence encodes CATSRDDPGRIANYGYTF. This chain uses TRBV15 with TRBJ1-2; D unresolved. Germline CDR1 reads LNHNV; CDR2 reads YYDKDF (reference sequence). The CDR3 totals 18 residues. With 0 bases removed from V and 0 bases from J, the gap between germline ends came to 17 bases.

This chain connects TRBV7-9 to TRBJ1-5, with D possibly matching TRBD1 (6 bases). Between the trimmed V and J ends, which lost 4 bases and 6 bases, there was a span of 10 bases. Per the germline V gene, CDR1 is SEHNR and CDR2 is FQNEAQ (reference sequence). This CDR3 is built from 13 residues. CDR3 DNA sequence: TGTGCCAGCAGCTCAACAGGGTCTCAGCCCCAGCATTTT. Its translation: CASSSTGSQPQHF.

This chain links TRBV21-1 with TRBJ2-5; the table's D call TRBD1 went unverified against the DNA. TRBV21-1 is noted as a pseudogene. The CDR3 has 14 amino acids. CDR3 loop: CASSGTPVAETQYF. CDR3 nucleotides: TGTGCCAGCAGCGGGACACCGGTGGCGGAGACCCAGTACTTC.

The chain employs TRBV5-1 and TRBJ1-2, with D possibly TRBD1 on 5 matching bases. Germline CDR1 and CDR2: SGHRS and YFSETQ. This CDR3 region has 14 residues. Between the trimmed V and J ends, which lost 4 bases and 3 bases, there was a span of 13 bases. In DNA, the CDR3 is TGCGCCAGCAGCCTCTTCGGGGGTGACTATGGCTACACCTTC. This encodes CASSLFGGDYGYTF.

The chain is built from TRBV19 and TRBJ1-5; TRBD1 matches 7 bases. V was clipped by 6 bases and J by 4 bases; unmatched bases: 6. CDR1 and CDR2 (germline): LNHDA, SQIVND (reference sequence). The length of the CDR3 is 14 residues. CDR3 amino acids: CASSLQGRNQPQHF. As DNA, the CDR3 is TGTGCCAGTAGCCTACAGGGGAGAAATCAGCCCCAGCATTTT.

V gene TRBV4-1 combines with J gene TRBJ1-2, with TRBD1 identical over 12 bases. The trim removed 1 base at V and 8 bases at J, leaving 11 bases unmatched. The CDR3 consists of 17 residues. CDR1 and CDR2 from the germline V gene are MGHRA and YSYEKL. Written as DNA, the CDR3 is TGCGCCAGCAGCCAAGTGGGACCGGGACAGGGGGCATGGGGCTACACCTTC. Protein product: CASSQVGPGQGAWGYTF.

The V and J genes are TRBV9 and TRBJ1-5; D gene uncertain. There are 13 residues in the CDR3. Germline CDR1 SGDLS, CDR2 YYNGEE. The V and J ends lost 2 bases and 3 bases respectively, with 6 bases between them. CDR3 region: CASSVQANQPQHF. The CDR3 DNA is TGTGCCAGCAGCGTCCAGGCCAATCAGCCCCAGCATTTT.